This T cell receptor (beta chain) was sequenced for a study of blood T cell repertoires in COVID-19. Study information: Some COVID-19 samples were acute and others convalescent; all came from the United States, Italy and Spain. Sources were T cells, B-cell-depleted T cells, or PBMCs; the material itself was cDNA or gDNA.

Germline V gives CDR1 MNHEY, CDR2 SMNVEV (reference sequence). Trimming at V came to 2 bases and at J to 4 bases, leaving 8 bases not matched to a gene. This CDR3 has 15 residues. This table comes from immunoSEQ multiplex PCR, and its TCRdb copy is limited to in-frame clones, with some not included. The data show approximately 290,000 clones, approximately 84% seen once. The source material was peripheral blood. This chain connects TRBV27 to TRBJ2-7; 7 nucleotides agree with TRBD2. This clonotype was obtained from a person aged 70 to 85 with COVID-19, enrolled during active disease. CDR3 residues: CASSLSRGSGYEQYF. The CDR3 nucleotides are TGTGCCAGCAGTTTAAGTCGCGGGAGTGGGTACGAGCAGTACTTC.